These T cell receptor beta chains were read from a single sample in a study of cytomegalovirus exposure and HLA in healthy donors. The method was immunoSEQ multiplex PCR; TCRdb's version includes in-frame clones alone and lacks a portion of them. The sample carries 220,000 or so clones, 80% to 90% recorded once. Sequencing was performed on PBMCs. The receptors stem from a woman younger than 35 in good health and CMV-seropositive. Both conserved end residues are part of each CDR3. Each record gives: J gene, clone size, D gene, V gene, CDR3 DNA, CDR3 protein. D genes are given only for firm matches. The size entry is marked missing in some rows and otherwise reads once, few, many or a size class.

>TRBJ1-2|few|TRBD1|TRBV18
TGTGCCAGCTCACCCGGACAGGGGGCGCGGGGCTACACCTTC
CASSPGQGARGYTF
>TRBJ2-3|.|TRBD2|TRBV9
TGTGCCAGCGATAGAGCGGGGCGCACAGATACGCAGTATTTT
CASDRAGRTDTQYF
>TRBJ1-2|.|.|TRBV28
TGTGCCAGCAGCTCGGGAGACATTCCCCGTACAGGCTACACCTTC
CASSSGDIPRTGYTF
>TRBJ1-1|.|.|TRBV10-3
TGTGCCATCAGTGTAAAAGGGGCGGGGGGAAACACTGAAGCTTTCTTT
CAISVKGAGGNTEAFF
>TRBJ1-4|.|.|TRBV5-1
TGCGCCAGCAGCTTGGCCCAGGGGGAAAAACTGTTTTTT
CASSLAQGEKLFF
>TRBJ1-1|once|.|TRBV28
TGTGCCAGCAGCCTAGGACAGATGAACACTGAAGCTTTCTTT
CASSLGQMNTEAFF
>TRBJ1-1|.|.|TRBV5-5
TGTGCCAGCAGCTTGGATCTGACATGGAAAGCTTTCTTT
CASSLDLTWKAFF
>TRBJ1-5|.|TRBD1|TRBV6-1
TGTGCCAGCAGGAGGGGGACAGTTTACAATCAGCCCCAGCATTTT
CASRRGTVYNQPQHF
>TRBJ2-5|.|.|TRBV18
TGTGCCAGCTCACCAGCGGGTCGCCAAGAGACCCAGTACTTC
CASSPAGRQETQYF
>TRBJ1-3|.|.|TRBV27
TGTGCCAGCAGCTCCGATCCGGGGAACACAAACACCATATATTTT
CASSSDPGNTNTIYF
>TRBJ2-7|.|TRBD2|TRBV9
TGTGCCAGCAGCGCCGGACTAGCGGGAGCGTCGGCCGAGCAGTACTTC
CASSAGLAGASAEQYF
>TRBJ2-1|.|TRBD2|TRBV11-3
TGTGCCAGCAGCCTAACTAGCGGGTCCTCCTACAATGAGCAGTTCTTC
CASSLTSGSSYNEQFF
>TRBJ2-7|.|.|TRBV13
TGTGCCAGCAGCTTAGGACGGGGGAACTCCTACGAGCAGTACTTC
CASSLGRGNSYEQYF
>TRBJ2-2|.|TRBD1|TRBV5-8
TGTGCCAGCAGCCTGGACAGGAGTTACACCGGGGAGCTGTTTTTT
CASSLDRSYTGELFF
>TRBJ2-7|.|.|TRBV15
TGTGCCACCAGCCTCCGCCCCAACCGGTTCTACGAGCAGTACTTC
CATSLRPNRFYEQYF
>TRBJ1-1|.|.|TRBV7-3
TGTGCCAGCAGCCCCCAGGGAAACACTGAAGCTTTCTTT
CASSPQGNTEAFF
>TRBJ2-7|.|.|TRBV10-2
TGCGCCAGCAGTGAAAACAGGGATTCCGCCGAGCAGTACTTC
CASSENRDSAEQYF
>TRBJ2-7|.|TRBD2|TRBV19
TGTGCCAGTAGTATTCAGGGACTAGCGGGAGCGAGCGAGCAGTACTTC
CASSIQGLAGASEQYF
>TRBJ2-7|.|.|TRBV5-1
TGCGCCAGCAGCTGGGACCTCAGGGGTATGGGACACGAGCAGTACTTC
CASSWDLRGMGHEQYF
>TRBJ2-7|.|TRBD2|TRBV14
TGTGCCAGCAGCCAGTTTATAGCGGGAGAGGAACAGTACTTC
CASSQFIAGEEQYF
>TRBJ2-7|.|.|TRBV19
TGTGCCAGTAGTCTTACAGTCGAACTCTACGAGCAGTACTTC
CASSLTVELYEQYF
>TRBJ1-2|.|TRBD1|TRBV7-6
TGTGCCAGCAGCCCGTCCCCCACAGGGGCGGACTATGGCTACACCTTC
CASSPSPTGADYGYTF
>TRBJ1-3|.|TRBD1|TRBV11-2
TGTGCCAGCAGCACAGGGGGGAGCTCTGGAAACACCATATATTTT
CASSTGGSSGNTIYF
>TRBJ1-4|.|.|TRBV2
TGTGCCAGCAGAACAAACGTTGCAACTAATGAAAAACTGTTTTTT
CASRTNVATNEKLFF
>TRBJ2-7|.|TRBD2|TRBV27
TGTGCCAGCCGTAGCGGGAGGAGCGAGCAGTACTTC
CASRSGRSEQYF
>TRBJ2-7|once|.|TRBV28
TGTGCCAGCAGTTTGGAGAGGCCATATTCCCACGAGCAGTACTTC
CASSLERPYSHEQYF
>TRBJ2-7|.|TRBD1|TRBV19
TGTGCCAGTAGTGAAAACCCTCCCGGGACAGGGGATCACGAGCAGTACTTC
CASSENPPGTGDHEQYF
>TRBJ2-7|.|.|TRBV18
TGTGCCAGCTCACCGGGACTTGATAACGAGCAGTACTTC
CASSPGLDNEQYF
>TRBJ1-2|.|.|TRBV25-1
TGTGCCAGCAGTGAATCCCAGGGTACGACGGGCGGCTATGGCTACACCTTC
CASSESQGTTGGYGYTF
>TRBJ2-1|.|.|TRBV30
TGTGCCTGGAGTCACGGGAATGAGCAGTTCTTC
CAWSHGNEQFF
>TRBJ2-1|.|TRBD2|TRBV27
TGTGCCAGCAGTTTAGGGACTAGCGGGAGCTCCTACAATGAGCAGTTCTTC
CASSLGTSGSSYNEQFF
>TRBJ2-1|.|.|TRBV4-1
TGCGCCAGCAGCCAACCCGTAGCGAAAGTCTACAATGAGCAGTTCTTC
CASSQPVAKVYNEQFF
>TRBJ2-7|.|TRBD1|TRBV7-8
TGTGCCAGCAGTAGGTTCCGGGACAGGGGAGGCGAGCAGTACTTC
CASSRFRDRGGEQYF
>TRBJ2-5|.|.|TRBV29-1
TGCAGCGTGGGAGTGGGGGAGACCCAGTACTTC
CSVGVGETQYF
>TRBJ1-1|.|TRBD1|TRBV19
TGTGCCAGTAGTGTGACAGGGGGGAACACTGAAGCTTTCTTT
CASSVTGGNTEAFF
>TRBJ2-1|.|TRBD2|TRBV27
TGTGCCAGCAGTTTATGGGAGGGCTACAATGAGCAGTTCTTC
CASSLWEGYNEQFF
>TRBJ2-7|.|TRBD1|TRBV2
TGTGCCAGCAGTGAATACCGGACAGGGGGCCACGAGCAGTACTTC
CASSEYRTGGHEQYF
>TRBJ2-2|.|.|TRBV27
TGTGCCAGCAGTCCCGGACTGACCGGGGAGCTGTTTTTT
CASSPGLTGELFF
>TRBJ1-2|.|TRBD1|TRBV6-5
TGTGCCAGCAGCCTTGACAGGGCCTATGGCTACACCTTC
CASSLDRAYGYTF
>TRBJ1-4|.|TRBD1|TRBV9
TGTGCCAGCAGCTACGGGACAGGGAGAAGCGAAAAACTGTTTTTT
CASSYGTGRSEKLFF
>TRBJ2-5|.|.|TRBV19
TGTGCCAGCCGCGGCGACGTGACCCAGTACTTC
CASRGDVTQYF
>TRBJ2-1|.|.|TRBV28
TGTGCCAGCAGTTCCGGACTATCCTACAATGAGCAGTTCTTC
CASSSGLSYNEQFF
>TRBJ1-1|.|TRBD1|TRBV6-5
TGTGCCAGCAGGTACAGGGGGGGCACTGAAGCTTTCTTT
CASRYRGGTEAFF
>TRBJ2-1|.|.|TRBV28
TGTGCCAGCAGTTTAACCGGGGGTGTTGAGCAGTTCTTC
CASSLTGGVEQFF
>TRBJ1-4|few|TRBD1|TRBV30
TGTGCCTGGAAGGGACAGGGGGCAGGGGAAAAACTGTTTTTT
CAWKGQGAGEKLFF